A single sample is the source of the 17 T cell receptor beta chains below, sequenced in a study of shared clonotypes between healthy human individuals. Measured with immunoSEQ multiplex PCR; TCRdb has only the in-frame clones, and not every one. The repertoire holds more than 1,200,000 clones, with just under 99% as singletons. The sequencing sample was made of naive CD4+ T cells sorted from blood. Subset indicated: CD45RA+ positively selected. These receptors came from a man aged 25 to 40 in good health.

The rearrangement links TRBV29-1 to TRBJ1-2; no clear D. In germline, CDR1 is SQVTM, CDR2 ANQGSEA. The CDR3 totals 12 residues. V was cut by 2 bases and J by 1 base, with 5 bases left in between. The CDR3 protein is CSVEQVNYGYTF. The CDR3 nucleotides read TGCAGCGTTGAACAAGTTAACTATGGCTACACCTTC. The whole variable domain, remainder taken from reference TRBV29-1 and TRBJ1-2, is SAVISQKPSRDICQRGTSLTIQCQVDSQVTMMFWYRQQPGQSLTLIATANQGSEATYESGFVIDKFPISRPNLTFSTLTVSNMSPEDSSIYLCSVEQVNYGYTFGSGTRLTVV.

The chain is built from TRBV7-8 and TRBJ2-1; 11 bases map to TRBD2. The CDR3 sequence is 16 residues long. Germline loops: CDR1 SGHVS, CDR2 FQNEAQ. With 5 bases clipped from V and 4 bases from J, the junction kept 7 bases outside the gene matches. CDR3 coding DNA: TGTGCCAGCAGCCAAACCGGGACTAGCGGATACAATGAGCAGTTCTTC. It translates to CASSQTGTSGYNEQFF. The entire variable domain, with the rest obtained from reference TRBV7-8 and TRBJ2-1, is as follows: GAGVSQSPRYKVAKRGQDVALRCDPISGHVSLFWYQQALGQGPEFLTYFQNEAQLDKSGLPSDRFFAERPEGSVSTLKIQRTQQEDSAVYLCASSQTGTSGYNEQFFGPGTRLTVL.

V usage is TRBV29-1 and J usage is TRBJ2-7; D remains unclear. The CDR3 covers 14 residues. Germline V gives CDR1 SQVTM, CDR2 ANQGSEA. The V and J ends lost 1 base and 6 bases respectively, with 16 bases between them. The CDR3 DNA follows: TGCAGCGTTGAAGTTGCACACCCGTTCCCCGAGCAGTACTTC. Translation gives CSVEVAHPFPEQYF.

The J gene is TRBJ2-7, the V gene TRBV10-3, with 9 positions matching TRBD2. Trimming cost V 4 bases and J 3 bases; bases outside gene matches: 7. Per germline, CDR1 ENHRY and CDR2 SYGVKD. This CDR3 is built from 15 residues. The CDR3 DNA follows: TGTGCCATCAGTGTCCTCGGGACTAGCATCTACGAGCAGTACTTC. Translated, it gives CAISVLGTSIYEQYF.

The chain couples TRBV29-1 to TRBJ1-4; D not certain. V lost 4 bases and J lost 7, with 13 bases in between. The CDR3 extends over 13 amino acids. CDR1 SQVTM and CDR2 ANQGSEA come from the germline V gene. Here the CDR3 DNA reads TGCAGCGTTGCCGATGGGGTCGGTGAAAAACTGTTTTTT. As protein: CSVADGVGEKLFF.

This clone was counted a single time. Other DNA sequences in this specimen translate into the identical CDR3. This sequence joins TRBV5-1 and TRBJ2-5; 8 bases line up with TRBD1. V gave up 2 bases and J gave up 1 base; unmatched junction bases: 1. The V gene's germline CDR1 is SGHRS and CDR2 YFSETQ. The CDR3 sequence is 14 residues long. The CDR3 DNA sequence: TGCGCCAGCAGCTTCCAGGGGGCCCAAGAGACCCAGTACTTC. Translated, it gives CASSFQGAQETQYF.

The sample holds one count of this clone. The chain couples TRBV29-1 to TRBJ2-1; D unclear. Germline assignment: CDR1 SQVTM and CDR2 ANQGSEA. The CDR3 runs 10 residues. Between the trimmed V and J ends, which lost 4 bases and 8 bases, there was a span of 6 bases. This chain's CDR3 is CSVAGDEQFF. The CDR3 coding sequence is TGCAGCGTTGCCGGCGATGAGCAGTTCTTC.

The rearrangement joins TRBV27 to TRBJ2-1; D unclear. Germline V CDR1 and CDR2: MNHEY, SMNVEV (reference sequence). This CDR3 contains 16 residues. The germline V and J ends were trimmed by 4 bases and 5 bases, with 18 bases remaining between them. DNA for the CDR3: TGTGCCAGCAGTTATTGGATCTCTACTGGGCACAATGAGCAGTTCTTC. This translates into CASSYWISTGHNEQFF.

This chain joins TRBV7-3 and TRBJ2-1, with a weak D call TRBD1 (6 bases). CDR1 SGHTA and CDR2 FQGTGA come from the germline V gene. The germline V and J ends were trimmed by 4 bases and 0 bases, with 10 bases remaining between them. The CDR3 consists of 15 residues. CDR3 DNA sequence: TGTGCCAGCAGCTCGGGACACAGCTCCTACAATGAGCAGTTCTTC. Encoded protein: CASSSGHSSYNEQFF.

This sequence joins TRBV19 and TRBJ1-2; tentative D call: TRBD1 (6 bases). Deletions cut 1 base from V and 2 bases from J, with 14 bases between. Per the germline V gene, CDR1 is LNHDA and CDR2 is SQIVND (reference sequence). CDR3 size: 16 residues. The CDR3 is CASSIGRGQLNYGYTF. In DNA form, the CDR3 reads TGTGCCAGTAGTATAGGCAGAGGACAGCTAAACTATGGCTACACCTTC.

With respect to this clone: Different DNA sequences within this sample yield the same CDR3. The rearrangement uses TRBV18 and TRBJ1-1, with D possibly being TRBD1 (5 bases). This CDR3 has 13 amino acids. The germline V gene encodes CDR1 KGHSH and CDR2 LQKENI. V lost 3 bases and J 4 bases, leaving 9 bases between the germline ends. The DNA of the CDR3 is TGTGCCAGCTCACCCCCGGGGGGCACTGAAGCTTTCTTT. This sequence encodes CASSPPGGTEAFF.

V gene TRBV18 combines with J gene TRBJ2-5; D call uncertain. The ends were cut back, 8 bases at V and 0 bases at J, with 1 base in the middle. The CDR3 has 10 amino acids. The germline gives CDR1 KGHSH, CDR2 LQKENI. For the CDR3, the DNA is TGTGCCAGCCACCAAGAGACCCAGTACTTC. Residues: CASHQETQYF.

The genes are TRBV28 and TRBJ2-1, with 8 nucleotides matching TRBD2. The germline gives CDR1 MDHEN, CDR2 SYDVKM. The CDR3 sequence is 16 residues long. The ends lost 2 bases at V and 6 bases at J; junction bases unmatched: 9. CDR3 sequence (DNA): TGTGCCAGCAGTTTACCTCAGGGACTAGTTAGCAATGAGCAGTTCTTC. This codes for CASSLPQGLVSNEQFF.

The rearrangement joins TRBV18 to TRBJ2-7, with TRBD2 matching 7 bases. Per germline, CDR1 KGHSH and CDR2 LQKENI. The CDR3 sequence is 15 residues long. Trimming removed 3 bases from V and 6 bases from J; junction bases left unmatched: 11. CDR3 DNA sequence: TGTGCCAGCTCACCCGGGATCGGGAGGCCTTCCGAGCAGTACTTC. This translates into CASSPGIGRPSEQYF.

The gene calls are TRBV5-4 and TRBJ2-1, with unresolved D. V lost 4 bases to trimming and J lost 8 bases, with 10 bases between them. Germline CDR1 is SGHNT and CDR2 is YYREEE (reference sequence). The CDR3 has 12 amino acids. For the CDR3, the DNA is TGTGCCAGCAGCAACGGACCGCATGAGCAGTTCTTC. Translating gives CASSNGPHEQFF.

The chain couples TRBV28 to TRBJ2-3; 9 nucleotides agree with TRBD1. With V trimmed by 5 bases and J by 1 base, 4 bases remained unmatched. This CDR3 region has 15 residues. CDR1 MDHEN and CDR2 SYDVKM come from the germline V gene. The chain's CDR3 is CASSVQGAGTDTQYF. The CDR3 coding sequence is TGTGCCAGCAGTGTACAGGGGGCCGGCACAGATACGCAGTATTTT.

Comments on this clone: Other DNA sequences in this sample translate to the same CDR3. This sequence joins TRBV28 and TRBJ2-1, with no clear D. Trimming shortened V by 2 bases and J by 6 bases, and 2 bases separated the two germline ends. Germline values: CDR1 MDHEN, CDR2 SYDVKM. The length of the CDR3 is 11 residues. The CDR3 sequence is CASSLVNEQFF. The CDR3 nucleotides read TGTGCCAGCAGTTTAGTCAATGAGCAGTTCTTC. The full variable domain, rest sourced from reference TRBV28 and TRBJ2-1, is DVKVTQSSRYLVKRTGEKVFLECVQDMDHENMFWYRQDPGLGLRLIYFSYDVKMKEKGDIPEGYSVSREKKERFSLILESASTNQTSMYLCASSLVNEQFFGPGTRLTVL.